This TCR beta chain was captured by sequencing in a study of blood T cell repertoires in COVID-19. The wider study: PBMCs, B-cell-depleted T cells, or T cells provided the cDNA or gDNA that made up the material.

Original analysis: By means of reference gene primer amplification, nucleated cell counts were estimated. This table comes from immunoSEQ multiplex PCR, and its TCRdb copy is limited to in-frame clones, with some not included. That table is the source of V, J and clone size, and D and trimming were worked out from the DNA. The table includes under 150,000 clones, 70% to 80% detected once. The germline gives CDR1 SNHLY, CDR2 FYNNEI. This CDR3 contains 15 residues. V was clipped by 6 bases and J by 9 bases; unmatched bases: 12. Source material: peripheral blood. The chain couples TRBV2 to TRBJ2-1; 9 nucleotides match TRBD2. The receptor was isolated from a woman older than 75 with active or convalescent COVID-19. The CDR3, as DNA: TGTGCCAGCAGCCCTCCGGGACTAGCTCCGGCTGAGCAGTTCTTC. This translates into CASSPPGLAPAEQFF.